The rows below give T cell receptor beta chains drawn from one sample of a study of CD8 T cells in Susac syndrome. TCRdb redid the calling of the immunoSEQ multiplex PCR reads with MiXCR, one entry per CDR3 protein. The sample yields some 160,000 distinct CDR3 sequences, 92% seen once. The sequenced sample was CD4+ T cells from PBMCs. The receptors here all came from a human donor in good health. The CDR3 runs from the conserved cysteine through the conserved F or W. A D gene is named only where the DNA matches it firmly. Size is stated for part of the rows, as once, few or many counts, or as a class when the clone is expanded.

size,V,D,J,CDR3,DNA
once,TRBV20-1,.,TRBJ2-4,CSARELKNIQYF,TGCAGTGCTAGAGAACTAAAAAACATTCAGTACTTC
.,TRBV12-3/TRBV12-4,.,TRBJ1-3,CASSLGRVSGNTIYF,TGTGCCAGCAGTTTAGGCAGAGTCTCTGGAAACACCATATATTTT
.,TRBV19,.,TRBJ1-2,CASSIMGGTYGYTF,TGTGCCAGTAGTATTATGGGGGGCACCTATGGCTACACCTTC
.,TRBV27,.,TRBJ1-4,CASSAKWGRVNEKLFF,TGTGCCAGCAGTGCCAAATGGGGACGAGTTAATGAAAAACTGTTTTTT
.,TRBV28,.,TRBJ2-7,CASSLGRMSYEQYF,TGTGCCAGCAGTTTGGGACGGATGTCCTACGAGCAGTACTTC
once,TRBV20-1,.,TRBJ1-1,CSATDVIGVNTEAFF,TGCAGTGCTACTGATGTGATCGGGGTGAACACTGAAGCTTTCTTT
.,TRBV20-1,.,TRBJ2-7,CSARAIGYEQYF,TGCAGTGCTAGAGCCATTGGATACGAGCAGTACTTC
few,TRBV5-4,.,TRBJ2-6,CASSFPSGANVLTF,TGTGCCAGCAGCTTCCCCTCTGGGGCCAATGTCCTGACTTTC
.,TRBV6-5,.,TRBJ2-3,CASSPNSDTQYF,TGTGCCAGCAGTCCTAACTCTGATACGCAGTATTTT
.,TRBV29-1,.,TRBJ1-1,CSVASLKTEAFF,TGCAGCGTTGCCAGCTTGAAAACTGAAGCTTTCTTT
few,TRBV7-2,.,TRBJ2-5,CASRKGQGETQYF,TGTGCCAGCCGAAAGGGGCAGGGAGAGACCCAGTACTTC
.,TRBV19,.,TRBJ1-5,CASGHLGQPQHF,TGTGCCAGCGGACATCTAGGTCAGCCCCAGCATTTT
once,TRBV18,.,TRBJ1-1,CASSPGAGNTEAFF,TGTGCCAGCTCACCAGGGGCGGGGAACACTGAAGCTTTCTTT
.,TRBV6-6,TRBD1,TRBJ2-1,CASSVGTVINNEQFF,TGTGCCAGCAGCGTCGGGACAGTAATTAACAATGAGCAGTTCTTC
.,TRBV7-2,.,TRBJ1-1,CASSLAGRDGAFF,TGTGCCAGCAGCTTAGCGGGGAGGGATGGAGCTTTCTTT
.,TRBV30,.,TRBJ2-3,CAWSDRGEDTQYF,TGTGCCTGGAGTGATAGGGGGGAAGATACGCAGTATTTT
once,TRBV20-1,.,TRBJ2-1,CSASEGLNEQFF,TGCAGTGCTAGTGAGGGGCTCAATGAGCAGTTCTTC
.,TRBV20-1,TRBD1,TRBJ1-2,CSARAGTGDGYTF,TGCAGTGCTAGGGCCGGTACAGGGGACGGCTACACCTTC
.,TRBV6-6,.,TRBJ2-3,CASSPRDAQYF,TGTGCCAGCAGCCCCAGGGATGCGCAGTATTTT
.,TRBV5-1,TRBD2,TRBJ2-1,CASSSGGDNEQFF,TGCGCGTCGAGTAGCGGGGGGGACAATGAGCAGTTCTTC
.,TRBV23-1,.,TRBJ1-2,CASSQSRANYGYTF,TGCGCCAGCAGTCAATCGAGGGCTAACTATGGCTACACCTTC
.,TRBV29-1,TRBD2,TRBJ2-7,CSARLLAGGYSYEQYF,TGCAGCGCTAGGTTACTAGCGGGAGGGTACTCCTACGAGCAGTACTTC
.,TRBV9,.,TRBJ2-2,CASSVAWLNTGELFF,TGTGCCAGCAGCGTAGCTTGGCTTAACACCGGGGAGCTGTTTTTT
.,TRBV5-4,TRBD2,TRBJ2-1,CASSSGGGNNEQFF,TGTGCCAGCAGCTCCGGGGGGGGGAATAATGAGCAGTTCTTC
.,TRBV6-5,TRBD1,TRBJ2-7,CASSYSGLGQGYEQYF,TGTGCCAGCAGTTACTCGGGTTTGGGACAGGGCTACGAGCAGTACTTC
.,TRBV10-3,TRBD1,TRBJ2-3,CAIGDRRVTDTQYF,TGTGCCATCGGGGACAGGCGGGTCACAGATACGCAGTATTTT
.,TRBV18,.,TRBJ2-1,CASSLPGSDEQFF,TGTGCCAGCTCACTTCCGGGGTCTGATGAGCAGTTCTTC
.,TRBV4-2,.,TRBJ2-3,CASSQDRDFTDTQYF,TGTGCCAGCAGCCAAGATCGGGACTTCACAGATACGCAGTATTTT
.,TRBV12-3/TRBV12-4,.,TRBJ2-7,CASSLDNRRGYEQYF,TGTGCCAGCAGTCTGGATAACAGGAGAGGCTACGAGCAGTACTTC
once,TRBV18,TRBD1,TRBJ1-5,CASSPDRVIEPQHF,TGTGCCAGCTCACCGGACAGGGTTATTGAGCCCCAGCATTTT
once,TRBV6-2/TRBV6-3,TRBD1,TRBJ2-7,CASLTLGQGHYEQYF,TGTGCCAGCCTGACCCTCGGACAGGGGCACTACGAGCAGTACTTC
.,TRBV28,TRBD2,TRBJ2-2,CASSPGGLSTGELFF,TGTGCCAGCAGCCCCGGGGGGTTGAGCACCGGGGAGCTGTTTTTT
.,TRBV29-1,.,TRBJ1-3,CSVILDSGNTIYF,TGCAGCGTCATATTAGACTCTGGAAACACCATATATTTT
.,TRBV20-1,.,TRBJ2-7,CSASAGVAYEQYF,TGCAGTGCTAGCGCAGGGGTTGCCTACGAGCAGTACTTC
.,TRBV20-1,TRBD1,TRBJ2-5,CSAPDRVSETQYF,TGCAGTGCACCGGACAGGGTATCAGAGACCCAGTACTTC
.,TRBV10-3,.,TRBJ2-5,CAISRKQRGETQYF,TGTGCCATCAGTCGTAAACAGAGAGGGGAGACCCAGTACTTC
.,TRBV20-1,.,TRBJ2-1,CSAPHRKGPGEQFF,TGCAGTGCTCCTCATCGCAAGGGGCCGGGTGAGCAGTTCTTC
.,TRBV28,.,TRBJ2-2,CASGSIQENTGELFF,TGTGCCAGCGGGTCGATTCAGGAGAACACCGGGGAGCTGTTTTTT
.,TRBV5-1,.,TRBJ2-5,CASSGGGRTQYF,TGCGCCAGCAGCGGGGGGGGGCGGACCCAGTACTTC
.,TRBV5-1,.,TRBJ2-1,CASSLDQDSQFF,TGCGCCAGCAGCTTGGACCAGGACTCTCAGTTCTTC
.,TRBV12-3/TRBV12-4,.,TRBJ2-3,CASSWGGTVTDTQYF,TGTGCCAGCAGCTGGGGCGGGACAGTGACAGATACGCAGTATTTT
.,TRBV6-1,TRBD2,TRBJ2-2,CASSPGLAGEAGTGELFF,TGTGCCAGCAGCCCGGGACTAGCGGGAGAGGCGGGCACCGGGGAGCTGTTTTTT
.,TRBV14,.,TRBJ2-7,CASSQDGYEQYF,TGTGCCAGCAGCCAAGATGGATACGAGCAGTACTTC
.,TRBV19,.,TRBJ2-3,CASSIYSSGTDTQYF,TGTGCCAGTAGTATTTACTCCAGCGGCACAGATACGCAGTATTTT
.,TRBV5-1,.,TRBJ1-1,CASSYPPKEAFF,TGCGCCAGCAGCTACCCTCCTAAGGAAGCTTTCTTT
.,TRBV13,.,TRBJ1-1,CASSLWAGARTEAFF,TGTGCCAGCAGCTTATGGGCGGGGGCGCGCACTGAAGCTTTCTTT
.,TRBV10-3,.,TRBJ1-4,CAISEDSMGKLFF,TGTGCCATCAGCGAGGACAGTATGGGAAAACTGTTTTTT
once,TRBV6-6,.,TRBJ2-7,CASSSGYLYEQYF,TGTGCCAGCAGTTCCGGGTACCTCTACGAGCAGTACTTC
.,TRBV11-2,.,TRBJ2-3,CASSLFQGRDTQYF,TGTGCCAGCAGCTTATTCCAGGGACGGGATACGCAGTATTTT
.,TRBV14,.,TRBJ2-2,CASSQAWNTGELFF,TGTGCCAGCAGCCAAGCTTGGAACACCGGGGAACTGTTTTTT
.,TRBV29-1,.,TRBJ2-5,CSVELGHQETQYF,TGCAGCGTTGAGTTGGGGCACCAAGAGACCCAGTACTTC